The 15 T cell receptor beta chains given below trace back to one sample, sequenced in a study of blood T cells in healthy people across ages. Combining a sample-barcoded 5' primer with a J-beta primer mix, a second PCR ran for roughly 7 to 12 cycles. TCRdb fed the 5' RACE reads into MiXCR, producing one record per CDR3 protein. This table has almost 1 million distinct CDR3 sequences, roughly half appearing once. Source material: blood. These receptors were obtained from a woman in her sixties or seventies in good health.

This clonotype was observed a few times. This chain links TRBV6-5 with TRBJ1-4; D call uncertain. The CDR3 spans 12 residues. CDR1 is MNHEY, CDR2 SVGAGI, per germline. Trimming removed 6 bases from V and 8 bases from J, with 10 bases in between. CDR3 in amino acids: CASSGVGEKLFF. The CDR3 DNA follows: TGTGCCAGCAGCGGGGTTGGAGAAAAACTGTTTTTT.

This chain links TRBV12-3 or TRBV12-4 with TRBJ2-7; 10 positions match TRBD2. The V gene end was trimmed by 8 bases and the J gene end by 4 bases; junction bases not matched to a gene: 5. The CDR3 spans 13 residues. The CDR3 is CASSGTSDYEQYF. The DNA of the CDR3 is TGTGCCAGCTCTGGGACTAGCGATTACGAGCAGTACTTC.

The CDR3 nucleotides read TGTGCCAGCAGTTACGGACACACGAACACTGAAGCTTTCTTT. It is translated as CASSYGHTNTEAFF. The rearrangement joins TRBV6-2 or TRBV6-3 to TRBJ1-1; TRBD1 is a possible D gene (5 bases). CDR3 length: 14 residues. Per the germline V gene, CDR1 is MNHEY and CDR2 is SVGEGT. With 2 bases removed from V and 1 base from J, the gap between germline ends came to 8 bases.

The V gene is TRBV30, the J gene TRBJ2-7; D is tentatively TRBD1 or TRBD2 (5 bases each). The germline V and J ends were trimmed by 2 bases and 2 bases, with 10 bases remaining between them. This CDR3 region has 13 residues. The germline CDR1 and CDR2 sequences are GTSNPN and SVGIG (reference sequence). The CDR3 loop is CAWSLGVPYEQYF. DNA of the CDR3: TGTGCCTGGAGTTTGGGGGTCCCCTACGAGCAGTACTTC.

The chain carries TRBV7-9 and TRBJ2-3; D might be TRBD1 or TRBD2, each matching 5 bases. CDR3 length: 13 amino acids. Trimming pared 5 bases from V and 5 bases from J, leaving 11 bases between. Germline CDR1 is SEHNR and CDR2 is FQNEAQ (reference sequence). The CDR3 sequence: CASSRGGIDTQYF. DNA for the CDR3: TGTGCCAGCAGCCGGGGCGGAATAGATACGCAGTATTTT.

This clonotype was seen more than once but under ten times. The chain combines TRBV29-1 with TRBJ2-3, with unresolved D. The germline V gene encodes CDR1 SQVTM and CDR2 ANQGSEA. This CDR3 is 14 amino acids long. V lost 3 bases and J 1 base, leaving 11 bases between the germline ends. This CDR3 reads CSVDIRLGTDTQYF. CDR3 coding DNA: TGCAGCGTTGACATCCGGCTGGGCACAGATACGCAGTATTTT.

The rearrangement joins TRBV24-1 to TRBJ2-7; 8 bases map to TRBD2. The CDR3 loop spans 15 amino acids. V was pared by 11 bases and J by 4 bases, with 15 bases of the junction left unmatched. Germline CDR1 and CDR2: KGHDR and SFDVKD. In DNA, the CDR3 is TGTGCCAAGCAGAATGGACTAGCAAGATCATACGAGCAGTACTTC. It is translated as CAKQNGLARSYEQYF.

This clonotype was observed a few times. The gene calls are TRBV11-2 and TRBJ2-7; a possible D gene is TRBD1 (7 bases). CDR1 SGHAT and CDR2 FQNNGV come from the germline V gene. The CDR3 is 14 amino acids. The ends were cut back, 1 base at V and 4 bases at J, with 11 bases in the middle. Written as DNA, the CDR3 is TGTGCCAGCAGCTTAGCCCCAGGGGGGTACGAGCAGTACTTC. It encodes CASSLAPGGYEQYF.

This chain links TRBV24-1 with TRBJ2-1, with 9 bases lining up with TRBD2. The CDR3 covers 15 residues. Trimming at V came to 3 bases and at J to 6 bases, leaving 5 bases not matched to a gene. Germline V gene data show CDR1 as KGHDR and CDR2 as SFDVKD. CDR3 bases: TGTGCCACCAGTGATGCCGGGACTAGCAGCAATGAGCAGTTCTTC. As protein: CATSDAGTSSNEQFF.

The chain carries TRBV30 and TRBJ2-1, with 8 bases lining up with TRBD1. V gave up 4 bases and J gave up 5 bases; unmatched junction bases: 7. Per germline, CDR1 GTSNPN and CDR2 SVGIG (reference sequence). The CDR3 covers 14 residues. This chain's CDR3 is CAWNGQGFDNEQFF. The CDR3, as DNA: TGTGCCTGGAATGGACAGGGTTTCGACAATGAGCAGTTCTTC.

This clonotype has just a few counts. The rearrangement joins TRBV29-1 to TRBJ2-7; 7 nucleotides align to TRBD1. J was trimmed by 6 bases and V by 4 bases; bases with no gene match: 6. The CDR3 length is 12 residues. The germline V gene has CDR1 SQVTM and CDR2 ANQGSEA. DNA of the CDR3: TGCAGCGTTGTAACGGCAGGGGGCGAGCAGTACTTC. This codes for CSVVTAGGEQYF.

The CDR3 protein is CASSQTTTELSYNEQFF. DNA for the CDR3: TGCGCCAGCAGCCAGACCACCACAGAACTCTCCTACAATGAGCAGTTCTTC. V and J are TRBV4-1 and TRBJ2-1; the D is unclear. The V end was cut by 3 bases, the J end by 0 bases, with 15 bases between. This CDR3 is built from 17 residues. Germline V gives CDR1 MGHRA, CDR2 YSYEKL.

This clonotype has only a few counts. CDR3 protein: CSARGTGGGYTF. The CDR3 DNA is TGCAGTGCTAGAGGGACAGGCGGTGGCTACACCTTC. The rearrangement joins TRBV20-1 to TRBJ1-2; 7 bases agree with TRBD1. The CDR3 has 12 residues. With 1 base clipped from V and 7 bases from J, the junction kept 3 bases outside the gene matches. The germline V gene has CDR1 DFQATT and CDR2 SNEGSKA (reference sequence).

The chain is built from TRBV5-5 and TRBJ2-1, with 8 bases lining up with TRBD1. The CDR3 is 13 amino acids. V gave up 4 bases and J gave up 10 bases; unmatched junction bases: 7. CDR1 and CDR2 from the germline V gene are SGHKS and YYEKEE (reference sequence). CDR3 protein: CASSAQGAREQFF. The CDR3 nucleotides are TGTGCCAGCAGCGCCCAGGGGGCCAGAGAGCAGTTCTTC.

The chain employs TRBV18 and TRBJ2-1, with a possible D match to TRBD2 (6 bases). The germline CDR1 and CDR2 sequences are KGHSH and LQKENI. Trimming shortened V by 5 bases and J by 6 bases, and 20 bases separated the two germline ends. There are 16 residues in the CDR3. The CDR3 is CASSSTSGLFGNEQFF. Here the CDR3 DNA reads TGTGCCAGCTCATCCACCAGCGGACTATTTGGCAATGAGCAGTTCTTC. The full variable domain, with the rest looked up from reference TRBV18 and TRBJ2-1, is NAGVMQNPRHLVRRRGQEARLRCSPMKGHSHVYWYRQLPEEGLKFMVYLQKENIIDESGMPKERFSAEFPKEGPSILRIQQVVRGDSAAYFCASSSTSGLFGNEQFFGPGTRLTVL.